Below, 18 T cell receptor beta chains from the same sample are listed, as sequenced in a study of cytotoxic CD8 clonotypes in ibrutinib-treated CLL. Libraries were prepared by immunoSEQ multiplex PCR; TCRdb keeps only in-frame clonotypes and omits some of them. Of tens of thousands of clones listed, around 60% were seen once; the top ten hold about a fifth. The sample was PBMCs, taken after 24 months of ibrutinib treatment. Every receptor here comes from a human donor with chronic lymphocytic leukemia.

This clone was counted between two and nine times. The CDR3 sequence is CASSFAVSKETQYF. The DNA for the CDR3 is TGTGCCAGCAGCTTTGCAGTATCAAAAGAGACCCAGTACTTC. J is TRBJ2-5 and V is TRBV7-8; D remains unclear. Germline CDR1 SGHVS, CDR2 FQNEAQ. The CDR3 contains 14 residues. V was trimmed by 3 bases and J by 3 bases, leaving 11 bases between them.

This clone turned up a few times. J is TRBJ2-5 and V is TRBV5-4, with 7 bases matching TRBD2. CDR3 length: 14 residues. With 4 bases clipped from V and 5 bases from J, the junction kept 8 bases outside the gene matches. Germline V gene data show CDR1 as SGHNT and CDR2 as YYREEE (reference sequence). CDR3 region: CASSDTTSLETQYF. Written as DNA, the CDR3 is TGTGCCAGCAGCGATACGACTAGCTTGGAGACCCAGTACTTC.

This clone was detected only a few times. V is TRBV7-2 and J is TRBJ2-1, with unresolved D. CDR3 length: 13 amino acids. CDR1 is SGHTA, CDR2 FQGNSA, per germline. Deletions cut 5 bases from V and 6 bases from J, with 11 bases between. CDR3 sequence: CASSQTSRNEQFF. Written as DNA, the CDR3 is TGTGCCAGCAGCCAGACGAGCCGCAATGAGCAGTTCTTC.

This clone was picked up a small number of times. This chain joins TRBV15 and TRBJ1-1; D not resolved. The CDR3 is 17 residues long. The V gene's germline CDR1 is LNHNV and CDR2 YYDKDF (reference sequence). V was trimmed by 0 bases and J by 0 bases, leaving 14 bases between them. DNA of the CDR3: TGTGCCACCAGCAGAGATCGTCCCGCTCTATTGAACACTGAAGCTTTCTTT. Protein product: CATSRDRPALLNTEAFF.

On this clone itself: A far larger clone differs by one base, so this is likely a read error. The chain uses TRBV27 and TRBJ2-2; D is unresolved. The CDR3 loop spans 11 amino acids. Trimming removed 4 bases from V and 6 bases from J, with 3 bases in between. Germline V gene lookup returns CDR1 MNHEY and CDR2 SMNVEV (reference sequence). This CDR3 is CASSSAGELFF. CDR3 DNA sequence: TGTGCCAGCAGTTCCGCCGGGGAGCTGTTTTTT.

Details on this clone: At one boundary the junction diverges from the germline segment, which might be a read error. The chain couples TRBV7-2 to TRBJ2-7; D gene ambiguous. CDR3 size: 13 residues. Germline CDR1 and CDR2: SGHTA and FQGNSA. The CDR3 is CASSLGVSPNPSF. The CDR3 coding sequence is TGTGCCAGCAGCTTAGGAGTTAGCCCAAATCCATCATTC.

The J gene is TRBJ2-5, the V gene TRBV5-4, with D possibly matching TRBD2 (5 bases). CDR1 SGHNT and CDR2 YYREEE come from the germline V gene (reference sequence). V lost 1 base, J lost 4 bases, and 17 bases lay in between. CDR3 size: 16 residues. CDR3 loop: CASSLLDSALGETQYF. The CDR3 DNA follows: TGTGCCAGCAGCTTGTTGGACTCCGCCCTGGGAGAGACCCAGTACTTC.

The rearrangement uses TRBV7-2 and TRBJ2-7; TRBD1 aligns across 9 bases. The CDR3 extends over 14 amino acids. Germline V CDR1 and CDR2: SGHTA, FQGNSA. Unmatched junction bases numbered 8, after V lost 5 bases and J lost 6 bases. DNA of the CDR3: TGTGCCAGCAGCCCGTGGACAGGGGAGAGCGAGCAGTACTTC. Its translation: CASSPWTGESEQYF.

The chain uses TRBV6-6 and TRBJ1-2; tentative D call: TRBD1 (6 bases). V lost 6 bases and J lost 4, with 18 bases in between. The CDR3 sequence is 15 residues long. Germline V gives CDR1 MNHNY, CDR2 SVGAGI (reference sequence). CDR3 nucleotide sequence: TGTGCCAGCAGCCAGACGGGGGGCACCGGCTATGGCTACACCTTC. Residues: CASSQTGGTGYGYTF.

This rearrangement joins TRBV5-1 to TRBJ2-3, with D perhaps matching TRBD2 (6 bases). Per the germline V gene, CDR1 is SGHRS and CDR2 is YFSETQ. Trimming took 0 bases from V and 4 from J, leaving 9 bases between them. The CDR3 sequence is 14 residues long. The CDR3 spells CASSLGLDPDTQYF. CDR3 sequence (DNA): TGCGCCAGCAGCTTGGGACTAGACCCAGATACGCAGTATTTT.

This clone was observed a few times. The rearrangement uses TRBV11-2 and TRBJ2-2; D uncertain. The CDR3 is 14 residues long. CDR1 and CDR2 (germline): SGHAT, FQNNGV. V gave up 5 bases and J gave up 7 bases, with 14 bases separating them. The CDR3 nucleotides are TGTGCCAGCAGCGACACCGCATCCTACGGGGAGCTGTTTTTT. Translated: CASSDTASYGELFF.

This clone was observed a single time. The J gene is TRBJ2-1, the V gene TRBV19; 7 bases align to TRBD1. Germline CDR1 is LNHDA and CDR2 is SQIVND (reference sequence). Losses at the gene ends were 3 bases for V and 4 bases for J; bases not matched to a gene: 18. CDR3 length: 19 residues. The CDR3 nucleotides read TGTGCCAGTAGTATTTTGTTAGGTTCTAGGACAGGCACATACAATGAGCAGTTCTTC. Protein product: CASSILLGSRTGTYNEQFF.

V gene TRBV2 combines with J gene TRBJ2-7, with 12 bases aligning to TRBD2. The CDR3 contains 17 residues. Germline V lookup: CDR1 SNHLY, CDR2 FYNNEI. The junction had 10 bases not matched to a gene; V was cut back by 4 bases and J by 3 bases. The CDR3 sequence is CASSVGVGTSGFYEQYF. Here the CDR3 DNA reads TGTGCCAGCAGTGTAGGTGTGGGGACTAGCGGGTTCTACGAGCAGTACTTC. The complete variable domain, with remaining parts taken from reference TRBV2 and TRBJ2-7, reads EPEVTQTPSHQVTQMGQEVILRCVPISNHLYFYWYRQILGQKVEFLVSFYNNEISEKSEIFDDQFSVERPDGSNFTLKIRSTKLEDSAMYFCASSVGVGTSGFYEQYFGPGTRLTVT.

This clone was observed a handful of times. The rearrangement links TRBV7-2 to TRBJ1-5; D ambiguous. V dropped 7 bases and J dropped 4 bases, with 14 bases sitting between them. The CDR3 runs 14 residues. CDR1 is SGHTA, CDR2 FQGNSA, per germline. The DNA of the CDR3 is TGTGCCAGCACCAACACCCCCTGGAATCAGCCCCAGCATTTT. Translation gives CASTNTPWNQPQHF.

The J gene is TRBJ1-1, the V gene TRBV28; no firm D call. V was clipped by 2 bases and J by 2 bases, with 12 bases between them. Looked up from germline, CDR1 is MDHEN and CDR2 is SYDVKM. This CDR3 has 15 amino acids. Written as DNA, the CDR3 is TGTGCCAGCAGTTTACCCCCTACAATAAACACTGAAGCTTTCTTT. Translating it yields CASSLPPTINTEAFF.

This clone was observed a few times. This chain joins TRBV7-9 and TRBJ2-3; perhaps TRBD1 as D (5 bases). Trimming removed 5 bases from V and 0 bases from J, with 12 bases in between. CDR1 and CDR2 (germline): SEHNR, FQNEAQ (reference sequence). CDR3 length equals 15 residues. The CDR3 region has the DNA TGTGCCAGCAGCATAGGGGATTCTAGCACAGATACGCAGTATTTT. Amino acids: CASSIGDSSTDTQYF.

V and J are TRBV28 and TRBJ1-2; TRBD1 might be the D (6 bases). Germline CDR1 reads MDHEN; CDR2 reads SYDVKM. The length of the CDR3 is 12 residues. This CDR3 reads CATLGASYGYTF. The DNA of the CDR3 is TGTGCAACCTTGGGGGCGTCCTATGGCTACACCTTC.

The chain links TRBV5-1 to TRBJ2-2, with D perhaps TRBD2 (5 bases). In germline, CDR1 is SGHRS, CDR2 YFSETQ. The CDR3 sequence is 16 residues long. Trimming stripped 1 base from V and 0 bases from J, with 10 bases between. The DNA of the CDR3 is TGCGCCAGCAGCTTGAGGGAGATCGCGAACACCGGGGAGCTGTTTTTT. This gives the protein CASSLREIANTGELFF.